This T cell receptor beta chain is from a study of blood T cells in healthy people across ages. The V gene's germline CDR1 is SEHNR and CDR2 FQNEAQ (reference sequence). Trimming removed 5 bases from V and 0 bases from J, with 14 bases in between. The CDR3 sequence is 15 residues long. A second PCR of roughly 7 to 11 cycles used a sample-barcoded 5' primer and a J-beta primer mix. MiXCR, applied by TCRdb to the 5' RACE reads, yields one record per CDR3 protein. The table lists more than 500,000 distinct CDR3 sequences, about 28% of them singletons. These same records also appear under a second study, on T cells of mothers and their children.

The sequenced sample was blood. This receptor was obtained from a boy aged 2-15 years in good health. The chain has TRBV7-9 and TRBJ2-7; D may be TRBD2 (6 bases). In nucleotides, the CDR3 is TGTGCCAGCAGCAAAGGACTAACCAGCTCCTACGAGCAGTACTTC. This gives the protein CASSKGLTSSYEQYF.